This TCR beta chain was sequenced during a study of vaccination and CD4 T cells after COVID-19. Cultured CD4+ T cell DNA was sequenced using the Oncomine TCR Beta short-read assay. Each CDR3 protein gets one entry after TCRdb re-called the PCR reads with MiXCR. The sample has about 21,000 distinct CDR3 sequences, roughly 60% seen once. V lost 1 base and J lost 4, with 4 bases in between. Germline V gives CDR1 GTSNPN, CDR2 SVGIG (reference sequence). The CDR3 length is 11 residues. The treatment: approximately nine-day PBMC culture with coronavirus spike peptide pools or control peptides (ViraFEST assay). As for this clonotype: The antigen is undetermined.

The receptor's source is a human donor who received a COVID-19 vaccine. The rearrangement uses TRBV30 and TRBJ2-5; D is ambiguous. Sequenced here: CD4+ T cells from blood, cultured in vitro, sampled before SARS-CoV-2 vaccination. CDR3: CAWSARETQYF. The CDR3 coding sequence is TGTGCCTGGAGTGCAAGAGAGACCCAGTACTTC.